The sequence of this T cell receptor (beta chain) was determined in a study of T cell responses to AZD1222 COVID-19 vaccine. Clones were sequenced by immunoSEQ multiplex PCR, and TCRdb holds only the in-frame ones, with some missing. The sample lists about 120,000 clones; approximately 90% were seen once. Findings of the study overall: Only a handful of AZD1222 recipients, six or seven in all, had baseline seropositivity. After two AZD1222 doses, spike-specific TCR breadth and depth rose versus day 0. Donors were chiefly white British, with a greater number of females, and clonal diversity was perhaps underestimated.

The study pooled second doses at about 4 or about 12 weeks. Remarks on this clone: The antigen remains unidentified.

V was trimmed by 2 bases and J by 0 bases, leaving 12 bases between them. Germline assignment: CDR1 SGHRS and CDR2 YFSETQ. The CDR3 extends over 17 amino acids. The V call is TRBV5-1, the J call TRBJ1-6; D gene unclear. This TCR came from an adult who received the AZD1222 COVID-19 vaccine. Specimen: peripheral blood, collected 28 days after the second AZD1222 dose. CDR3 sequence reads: CASSLSPRSSYNSPLHF. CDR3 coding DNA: TGCGCCAGCAGCTTATCCCCCCGCAGCTCCTATAATTCACCCCTCCACTTT.